This is a list of T cell receptor beta chains from one sample in a study of regulatory T cells in long-lasting Graves disease. MiXCR was run by TCRdb on the multiplex PCR reads, yielding one entry per CDR3 protein. The table shows 350,000 to 500,000 distinct CDR3 sequences, with about a sixth occurring only once. The sample was also reused in another study, on T cells in Graves' hyperthyroidism and ophthalmopathy.

This sample comprised peripheral blood mononuclear cells (PBMCs), obtained at new diagnosis, from a patient treated with antithyroid drugs. All receptors derive from a woman aged 25 to 39 with Graves disease. Both conserved end residues are part of each CDR3. The D gene is left open where the match is weak. Clone size is given for some rows only: seen once, a few or many times, or a class if the clone is expanded.

clone_size j_call cdr3_length d_call v_call cdr3_nt cdr3_aa
many TRBJ1-1 15 NA TRBV5-1 TGCGCCAGCAGCTGGGCCTTGGGAGAGAACACTGAAGCTTTCTTT CASSWALGENTEAFF
many TRBJ1-4 15 NA TRBV7-9 TGTGCCAGCAGCTTAGACCTACAGCCCGATGAAAAACTGTTTTTT CASSLDLQPDEKLFF
NA TRBJ2-5 14 TRBD2 TRBV20-1 TGCAGTGCTAGGATGGGAGGGGTTAGAGAGACCCAGTACTTC CSARMGGVRETQYF
many TRBJ2-2 17 TRBD2 TRBV20-1 TGCAGTGCTAGAGATCGACTAGCGGGAGCCGACACCGGGGAGCTGTTTTTT CSARDRLAGADTGELFF
many TRBJ1-5 16 TRBD1 TRBV28 TGTGCCAGCAGCTGGACAGGGAAAGGGCTCAATCAGCCCCAGCATTTT CASSWTGKGLNQPQHF
many TRBJ1-5 14 NA TRBV18 TGTGCCAGCAGCCCGGGCCGGCCGAATCAGCCCCAGCATTTT CASSPGRPNQPQHF
few TRBJ1-6 13 NA TRBV3-1 TGTGCCAGCAGCCAGGGCGCAAATTCACCCCTCCACTTT CASSQGANSPLHF
many TRBJ2-1 16 TRBD2 TRBV6-1 TGTGCCAGCAGCCTAATAGCGGCTAGCGGGAACAATGAGCAGTTCTTC CASSLIAASGNNEQFF
many TRBJ1-1 13 NA TRBV7-3 TGTGCCAGCAGCAACCCACCGGGTGGTGAAGCTTTCTTT CASSNPPGGEAFF
NA TRBJ2-4 13 NA TRBV20-1 TGCAGTGCTCTCCAGGGCGTCAAAAACATTCAGTACTTC CSALQGVKNIQYF
many TRBJ2-1 11 TRBD2 TRBV20-1 TGCAGTGCTGACGCGGGAGTTGAGCAGTTCTTC CSADAGVEQFF
many TRBJ1-5 15 TRBD1 TRBV24-1 TGTGCCACCAGTGACAGTTACAGGGGAAATCAGCCCCAGCATTTT CATSDSYRGNQPQHF
many TRBJ2-7 15 TRBD1 TRBV28 TGTGCCAGCAGTAGCCCAACAGGGGGAAGCTACGAGCAGTACTTC CASSSPTGGSYEQYF
many TRBJ1-2 14 NA TRBV5-1 TGCGCCAGCAGCCGCATAGATAGTAACTATGGCTACACCTTC CASSRIDSNYGYTF
many TRBJ1-3 11 NA TRBV2 TGTGCCAGCAGGGTAGGAAACACCATATATTTT CASRVGNTIYF
many TRBJ2-5 11 NA TRBV28 TGTGCCAGCAGTGACCTGGGGACCCAGTACTTC CASSDLGTQYF
many TRBJ2-1 12 TRBD2 TRBV11-3 TGTGCCAGCAGCACCTCTAGCGGTAAGCAGTTCTTC CASSTSSGKQFF
NA TRBJ1-5 16 TRBD1 TRBV2 TGTGCCAGCAGCCCGGTTGGACAGGGTGGCAATCAGCCCCAGCATTTT CASSPVGQGGNQPQHF
NA TRBJ2-7 13 NA TRBV14 TGTGCCAGCAGCCGGGGGACCTGGGACGAGCAGTACTTC CASSRGTWDEQYF
many TRBJ2-1 15 TRBD2 TRBV11-2 TGTGCCAGCAGTTACCGGACTAGCGGCTACAATGAGCAGTTCTTC CASSYRTSGYNEQFF
few TRBJ2-2 14 NA TRBV7-7 TGTGCTAGCAGCTTTGACGCGAACACCGGGGAGCTGTTTTTT CASSFDANTGELFF
NA TRBJ2-3 16 NA TRBV12-3/TRBV12-4 TGTGCCAGCAGTAAAACAGGGTCTGAACCCACAGATACGCAGTATTTT CASSKTGSEPTDTQYF
NA TRBJ2-3 17 NA TRBV7-9 TGTGCCAGCAGCTTAGTGGATTCAGGGGAATTCACAGATACGCAGTATTTT CASSLVDSGEFTDTQYF
many TRBJ2-1 13 NA TRBV27 TGTGCCAGCAGTCTACTGGTCGCGGATGAGCAGTTCTTC CASSLLVADEQFF
many TRBJ2-1 18 TRBD2 TRBV9 TGTGCCAGCAGCGTGTACTCCGGACTAGCGGAAAGCTACAATGAGCAGTTCTTC CASSVYSGLAESYNEQFF
NA TRBJ1-2 16 TRBD1 TRBV6-1 TGTGCCAGCAGTGACGGGACAGGGGGCGCCGGAAGGGGCTACACCTTC CASSDGTGGAGRGYTF
many TRBJ2-5 15 TRBD2 TRBV7-9 TGTGCCAGCAGCCCGGGACTAGCGGAACAAGAGACCCAGTACTTC CASSPGLAEQETQYF
many TRBJ2-7 13 TRBD1 TRBV18 TGTGCCAGCAACAGGGGGGAAGTGTACGAGCAGTACTTC CASNRGEVYEQYF
once TRBJ2-3 15 NA TRBV20-1 TGCAGTGCTAGTGCGCGGAGGGAAGGGACAGATACGCAGTATTTT CSASARREGTDTQYF
few TRBJ1-1 13 NA TRBV12-3/TRBV12-4 TGTGCCAGCACCGTAGGGTGGGCAGATAGGGCTTTCTTT CASTVGWADRAFF
many TRBJ2-1 16 TRBD1 TRBV12-3/TRBV12-4 TGTGCCAGCAGCCCCAAGGACAGGGGTCCCTACAATGAGCAGTTCTTC CASSPKDRGPYNEQFF
many TRBJ1-1 12 NA TRBV20-1 TGCAGTGCTAGGGGTCGGAACACTGAAGCTTTCTTT CSARGRNTEAFF
NA TRBJ2-2 12 NA TRBV30 TGTGCCTGGAATTGGGGTCACGGGGAGCTGTTTTTT CAWNWGHGELFF
many TRBJ2-7 14 NA TRBV28 TGTGCCAGCAGGCGTTCGGGAAGCTCCTACGAGCAGTACTTC CASRRSGSSYEQYF
NA TRBJ2-1 17 TRBD2 TRBV4-3 TGCGCCAGCAGCGAAGAACCCAGGGACTACTCCTACAATGAGCAGTTCTTC CASSEEPRDYSYNEQFF